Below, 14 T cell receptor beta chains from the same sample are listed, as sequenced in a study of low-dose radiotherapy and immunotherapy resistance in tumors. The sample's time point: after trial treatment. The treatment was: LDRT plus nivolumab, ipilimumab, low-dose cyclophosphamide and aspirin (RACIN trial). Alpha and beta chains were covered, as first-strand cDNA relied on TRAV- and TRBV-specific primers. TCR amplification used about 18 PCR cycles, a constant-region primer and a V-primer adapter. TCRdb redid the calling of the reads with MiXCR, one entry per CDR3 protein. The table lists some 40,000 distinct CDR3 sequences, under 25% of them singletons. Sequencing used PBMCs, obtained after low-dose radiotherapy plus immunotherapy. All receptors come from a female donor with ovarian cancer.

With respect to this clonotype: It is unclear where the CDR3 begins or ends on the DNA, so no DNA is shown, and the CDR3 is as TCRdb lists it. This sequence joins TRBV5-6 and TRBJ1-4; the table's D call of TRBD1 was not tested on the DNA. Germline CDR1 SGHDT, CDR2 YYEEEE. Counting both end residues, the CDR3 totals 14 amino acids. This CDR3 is CASSTGTQEKLFFF.

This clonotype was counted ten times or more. The CDR3 DNA reads TGTGCCATCAGTGCCGGACAGTTGATTTACAATGAGCAGTTCTTC. It encodes CAISAGQLIYNEQFF. The chain combines TRBV10-3 with TRBJ2-1; tentatively, D is TRBD1 (6 bases). Trimming pared 4 bases from V and 4 bases from J, leaving 14 bases between. The CDR3 totals 15 residues. Germline lookup yields CDR1 ENHRY and CDR2 SYGVKD.

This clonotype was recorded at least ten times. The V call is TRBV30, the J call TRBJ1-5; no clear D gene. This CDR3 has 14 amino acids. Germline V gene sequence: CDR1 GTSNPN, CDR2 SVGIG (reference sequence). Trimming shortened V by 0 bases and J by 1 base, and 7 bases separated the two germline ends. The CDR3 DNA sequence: TGTGCCTGGAGTGTACCTGGGAGCAATCAGCCCCAGCATTTT. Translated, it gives CAWSVPGSNQPQHF. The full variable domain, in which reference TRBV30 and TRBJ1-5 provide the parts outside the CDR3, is SQTIHQWPATLVQPVGSPLSLECTVEGTSNPNLYWYRQAAGRGLQLLFYSVGIGQISSEVPQNLSASRPQDRQFILSSKKLLLSDSGFYLCAWSVPGSNQPQHFGDGTRLSIL.

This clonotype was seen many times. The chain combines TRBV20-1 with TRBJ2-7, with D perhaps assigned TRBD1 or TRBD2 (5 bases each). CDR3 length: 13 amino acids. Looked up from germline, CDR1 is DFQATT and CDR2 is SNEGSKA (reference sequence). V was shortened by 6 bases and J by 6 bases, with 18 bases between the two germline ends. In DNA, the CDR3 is TGCAGTGCGTCCGGGACCCTAAATCTCGAGCAGTACTTC. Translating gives CSASGTLNLEQYF.

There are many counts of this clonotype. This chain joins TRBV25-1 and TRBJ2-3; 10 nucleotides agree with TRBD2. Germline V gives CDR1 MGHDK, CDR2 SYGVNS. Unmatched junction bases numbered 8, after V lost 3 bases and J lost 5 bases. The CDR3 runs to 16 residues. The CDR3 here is CASSEPSGSRRDTQYF. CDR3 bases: TGTGCCAGCAGTGAGCCTAGCGGGAGCCGGAGAGATACGCAGTATTTT. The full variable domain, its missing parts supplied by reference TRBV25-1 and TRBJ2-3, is EADIYQTPRYLVIGTGKKITLECSQTMGHDKMYWYQQDPGMELHLIHYSYGVNSTEKGDLSSESTVSRIRTEHFPLTLESARPSHTSQYLCASSEPSGSRRDTQYFGPGTRLTVL.

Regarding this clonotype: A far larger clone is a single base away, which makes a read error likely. The chain's CDR3 is CATSLALGPQETQFF. The CDR3 DNA sequence: TGTGCCACCAGTCTCGCGCTAGGCCCCCAAGAGACCCAGTTCTTC. The chain has TRBV27 and TRBJ2-1; D not resolved. This CDR3 has 15 amino acids. The germline V gene encodes CDR1 MNHEY and CDR2 SMNVEV (reference sequence).

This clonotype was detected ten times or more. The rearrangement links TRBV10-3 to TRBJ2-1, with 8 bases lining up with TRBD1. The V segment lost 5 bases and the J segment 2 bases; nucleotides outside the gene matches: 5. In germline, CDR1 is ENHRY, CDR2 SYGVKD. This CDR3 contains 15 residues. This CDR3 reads CAISRTGSTYNEQFF. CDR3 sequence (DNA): TGTGCCATCAGTCGGACAGGGTCAACCTACAATGAGCAGTTCTTC.

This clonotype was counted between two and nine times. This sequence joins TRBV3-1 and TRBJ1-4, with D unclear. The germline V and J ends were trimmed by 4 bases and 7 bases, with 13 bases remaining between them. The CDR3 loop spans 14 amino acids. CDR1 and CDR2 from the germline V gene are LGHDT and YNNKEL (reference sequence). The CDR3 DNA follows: TGTGCCAGCAGCCTCCGGGAGTCCGTTGAAAAACTGTTTTTT. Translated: CASSLRESVEKLFF.

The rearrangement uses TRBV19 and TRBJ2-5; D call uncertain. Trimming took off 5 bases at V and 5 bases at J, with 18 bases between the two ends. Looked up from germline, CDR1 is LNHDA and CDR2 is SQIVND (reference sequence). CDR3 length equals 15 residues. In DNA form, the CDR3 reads TGTGCCAGTAGTTCAGACGGTTTCGGTTGGGAGACCCAGTACTTC. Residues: CASSSDGFGWETQYF. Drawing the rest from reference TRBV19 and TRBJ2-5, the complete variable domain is DGGITQSPKYLFRKEGQNVTLSCEQNLNHDAMYWYRQDPGQGLRLIYYSQIVNDFQKGDIAEGYSVSREKKESFPLTVTSAQKNPTAFYLCASSSDGFGWETQYFGPGTRLLVL.

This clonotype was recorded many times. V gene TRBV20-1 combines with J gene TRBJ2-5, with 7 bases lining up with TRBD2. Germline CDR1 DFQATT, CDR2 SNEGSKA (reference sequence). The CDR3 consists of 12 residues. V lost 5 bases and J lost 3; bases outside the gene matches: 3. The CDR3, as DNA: TGCAGTGCTGGGAGCGGGAAAGAGACCCAGTACTTC. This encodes CSAGSGKETQYF.

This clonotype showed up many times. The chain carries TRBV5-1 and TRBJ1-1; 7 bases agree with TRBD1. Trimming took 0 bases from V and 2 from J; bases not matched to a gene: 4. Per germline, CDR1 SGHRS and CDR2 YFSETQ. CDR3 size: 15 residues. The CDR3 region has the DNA TGCGCCAGCAGCTTGGGCGACAGGGCAAACACTGAAGCTTTCTTT. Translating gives CASSLGDRANTEAFF.

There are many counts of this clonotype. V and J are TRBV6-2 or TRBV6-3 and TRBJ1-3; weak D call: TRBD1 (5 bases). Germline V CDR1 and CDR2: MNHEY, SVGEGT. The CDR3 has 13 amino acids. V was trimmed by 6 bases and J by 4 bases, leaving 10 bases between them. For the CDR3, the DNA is TGTGCCAGCAGCGGGACGTACGGAAACACCATATATTTT. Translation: CASSGTYGNTIYF.

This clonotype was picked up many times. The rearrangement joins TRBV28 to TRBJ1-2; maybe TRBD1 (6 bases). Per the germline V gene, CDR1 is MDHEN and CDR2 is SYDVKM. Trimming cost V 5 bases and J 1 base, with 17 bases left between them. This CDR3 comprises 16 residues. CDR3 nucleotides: TGTGCCAGCAGTCCGGGACACTCATCTTATAACTATGGCTACACCTTC. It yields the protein CASSPGHSSYNYGYTF.

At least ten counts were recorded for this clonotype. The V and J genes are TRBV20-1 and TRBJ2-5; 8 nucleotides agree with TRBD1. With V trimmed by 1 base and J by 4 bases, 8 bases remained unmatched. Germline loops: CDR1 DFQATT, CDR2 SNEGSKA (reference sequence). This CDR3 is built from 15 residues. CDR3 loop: CSARVPRGLAETQYF. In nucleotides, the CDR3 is TGCAGTGCTAGAGTCCCCAGGGGGCTAGCAGAGACCCAGTACTTC.